This T cell receptor beta chain was found in a study of CD8 T cells in ankylosing spondylitis (dated by TCRdb to between 2016 and 2019). With respect to the entire study: The study set out to find disease-linked TCR variants by profiling T cell receptor beta repertoires in ankylosing spondylitis patients and healthy donors. In total, the full study cohort was made up of some 110 healthy donors and 25 ankylosing spondylitis patients. Samples of peripheral blood were taken, and for ankylosing spondylitis patients, synovial fluid was collected as well.

Instrument used: Illumina MiSeq. Quantitative 5'-RACE with molecular barcodes was the method used to prepare the TCR beta libraries. The published analysis was carried out like this. Disease-linked TCR variants were identified with a new computational method built on a probabilistic model of VDJ rearrangement. Through fastp at Q25 and MiXCR, TCRdb rebuilt clones from the public reads, retaining in-frame beta chains. Rows are combined by CDR3 protein, so each entry shows the most common genes and DNA. These V and J calls originate from TCRdb's pipeline instead of the authors' own analysis. In all, the sample holds 30,000 to 45,000 distinct CDR3 sequences, and more than 15% of those were seen once. The top ten hold about 45% of the sample. Paper-wide results and their limitations: The disease-linked clones were reported to be significantly enriched in matched synovial fluid samples from ankylosing spondylitis patients. Blood from ankylosing spondylitis patients appeared to be characterized by a TCR beta motif composed of several highly homologous amino acid variants. Some TCR beta motif variants had previously been reported in synovial fluid and blood of reactive arthritis patients, which suggested common disease-initiation mechanisms. The disease-linked clones had a CD8+ phenotype and were found at relatively low frequencies in peripheral blood.

A remark on this clonotype: The clone's antigen remains unknown. No base quality values were provided; no much bigger clone lies one nucleotide off.

From its cysteine to its phenylalanine, the CDR3 spans 12 amino acids. The read is trimmed to its CDR3 DNA, 36 bases read in frame from base 1. The V and J ends are trimmed by 1 base and 6 bases, leaving 5 bases between them. The germline V gene specifies LGHNA as CDR1 and YSLEER as CDR2. The chain links TRBV4-3 with TRBJ2-3, with no confident D gene call. The sequence was obtained from a male donor with ankylosing spondylitis or in good health (not recorded which). The source material was blood. The CDR3 is CASSQGWDTQYF. The DNA reads as follows: TGCGCCAGCAGCCAAGGATGGGATACGCAGTATTTT.